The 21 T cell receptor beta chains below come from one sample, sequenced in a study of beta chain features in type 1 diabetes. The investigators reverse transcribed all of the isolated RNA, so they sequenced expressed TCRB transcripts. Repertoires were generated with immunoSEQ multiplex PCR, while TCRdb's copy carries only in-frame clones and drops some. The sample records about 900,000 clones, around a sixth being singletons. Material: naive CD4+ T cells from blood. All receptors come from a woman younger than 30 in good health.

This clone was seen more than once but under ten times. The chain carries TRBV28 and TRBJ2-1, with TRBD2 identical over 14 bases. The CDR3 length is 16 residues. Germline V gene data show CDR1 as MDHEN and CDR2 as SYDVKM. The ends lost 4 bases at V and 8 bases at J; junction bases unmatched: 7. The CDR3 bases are TGTGCCAGCAGTTCGGCCGGGACTAGCGGGAGTGATGAGCAGTTCTTC. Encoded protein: CASSSAGTSGSDEQFF.

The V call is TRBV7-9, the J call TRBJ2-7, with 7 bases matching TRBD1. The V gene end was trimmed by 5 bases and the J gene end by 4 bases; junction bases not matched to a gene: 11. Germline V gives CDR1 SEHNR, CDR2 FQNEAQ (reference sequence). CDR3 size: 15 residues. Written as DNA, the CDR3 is TGTGCCAGCAGCAACCGGGACAGAGATTTTTACGAGCAGTACTTC. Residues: CASSNRDRDFYEQYF.

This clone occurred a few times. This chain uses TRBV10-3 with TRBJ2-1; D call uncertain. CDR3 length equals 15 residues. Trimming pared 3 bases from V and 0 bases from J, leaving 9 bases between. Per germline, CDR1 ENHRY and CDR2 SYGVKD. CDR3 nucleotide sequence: TGTGCCATCAGTGACTCGGTTTACTCCTACAATGAGCAGTTCTTC. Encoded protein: CAISDSVYSYNEQFF.

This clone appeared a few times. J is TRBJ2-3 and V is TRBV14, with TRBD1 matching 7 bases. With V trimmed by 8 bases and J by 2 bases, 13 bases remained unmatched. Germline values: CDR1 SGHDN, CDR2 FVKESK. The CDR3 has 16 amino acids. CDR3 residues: CASPVTRGPDTDTQYF. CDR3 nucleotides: TGTGCCAGCCCAGTCACGAGGGGGCCCGACACAGATACGCAGTATTTT.

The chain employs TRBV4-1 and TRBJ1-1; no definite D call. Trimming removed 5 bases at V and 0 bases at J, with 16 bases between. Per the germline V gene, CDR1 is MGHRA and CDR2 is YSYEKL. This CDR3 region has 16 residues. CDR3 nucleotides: TGCGCCAGCAGCGTGCGGAATTACCCTTTGAACACTGAAGCTTTCTTT. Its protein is CASSVRNYPLNTEAFF.

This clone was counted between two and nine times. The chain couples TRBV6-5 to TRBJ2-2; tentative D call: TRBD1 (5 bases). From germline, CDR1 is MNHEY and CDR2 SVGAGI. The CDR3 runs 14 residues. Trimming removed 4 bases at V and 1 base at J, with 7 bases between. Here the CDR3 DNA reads TGTGCCAGCAGTTTTCAGGGGAACACCGGGGAGCTGTTTTTT. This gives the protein CASSFQGNTGELFF.

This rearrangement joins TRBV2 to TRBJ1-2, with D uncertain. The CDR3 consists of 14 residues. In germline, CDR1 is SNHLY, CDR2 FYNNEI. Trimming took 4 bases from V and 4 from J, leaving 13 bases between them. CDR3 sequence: CASSVEQRTYGYTF. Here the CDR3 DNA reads TGTGCCAGCAGTGTAGAACAGAGGACCTATGGCTACACCTTC.

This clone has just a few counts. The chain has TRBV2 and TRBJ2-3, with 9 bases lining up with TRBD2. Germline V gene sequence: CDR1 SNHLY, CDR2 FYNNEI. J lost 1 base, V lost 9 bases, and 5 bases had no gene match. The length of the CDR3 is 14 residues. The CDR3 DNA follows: TGTGCCAGTATAGCGGGAGAGGGCACAGATACGCAGTATTTT. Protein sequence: CASIAGEGTDTQYF.

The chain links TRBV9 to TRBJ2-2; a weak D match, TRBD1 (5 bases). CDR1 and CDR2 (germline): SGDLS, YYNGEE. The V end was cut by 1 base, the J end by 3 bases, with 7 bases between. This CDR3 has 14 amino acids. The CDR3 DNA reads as TGTGCCAGCAGCGTAACAGGCCACACCGGGGAGCTGTTTTTT. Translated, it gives CASSVTGHTGELFF.

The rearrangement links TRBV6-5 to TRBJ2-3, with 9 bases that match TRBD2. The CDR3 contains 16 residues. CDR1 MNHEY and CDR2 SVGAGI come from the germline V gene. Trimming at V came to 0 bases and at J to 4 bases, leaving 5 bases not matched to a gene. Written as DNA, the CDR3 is TGTGCCAGCAGTTACTCTAGCGGGAGTTTCGCAGATACGCAGTATTTT. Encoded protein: CASSYSSGSFADTQYF.

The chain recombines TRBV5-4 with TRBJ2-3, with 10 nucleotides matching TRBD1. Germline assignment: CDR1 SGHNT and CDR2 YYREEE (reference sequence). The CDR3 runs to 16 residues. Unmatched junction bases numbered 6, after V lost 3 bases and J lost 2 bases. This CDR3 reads CASSSIDRGLTDTQYF. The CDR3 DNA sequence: TGTGCCAGCAGCTCCATCGACAGGGGGCTCACAGATACGCAGTATTTT.

The CDR3 is CASSGVTGPNQETQYF. The CDR3 DNA is TGTGCCAGCAGTGGAGTGACAGGGCCAAACCAAGAGACCCAGTACTTC. V gene TRBV28 combines with J gene TRBJ2-5, with 7 bases matching TRBD1. J lost 0 bases, V lost 5 bases, and 9 bases had no gene match. This CDR3 region has 16 residues. The germline gives CDR1 MDHEN, CDR2 SYDVKM. Variable domain in full (rest from reference TRBV28 and TRBJ2-5): DVKVTQSSRYLVKRTGEKVFLECVQDMDHENMFWYRQDPGLGLRLIYFSYDVKMKEKGDIPEGYSVSREKKERFSLILESASTNQTSMYLCASSGVTGPNQETQYFGPGTRLLVL.

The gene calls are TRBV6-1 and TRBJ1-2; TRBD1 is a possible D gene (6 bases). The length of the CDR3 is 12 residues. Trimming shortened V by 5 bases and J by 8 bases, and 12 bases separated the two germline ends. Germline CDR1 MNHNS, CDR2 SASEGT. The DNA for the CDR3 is TGTGCCAGCAGTCCCGGACAGAGGGGCTACACCTTC. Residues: CASSPGQRGYTF.

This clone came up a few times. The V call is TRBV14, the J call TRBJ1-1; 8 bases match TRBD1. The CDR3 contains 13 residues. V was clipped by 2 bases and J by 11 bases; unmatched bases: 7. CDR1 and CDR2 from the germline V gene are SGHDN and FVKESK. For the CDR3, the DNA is TGTGCCAGCAGCCAATCTCAGGGGGCGTGGGCTTTCTTT. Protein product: CASSQSQGAWAFF.

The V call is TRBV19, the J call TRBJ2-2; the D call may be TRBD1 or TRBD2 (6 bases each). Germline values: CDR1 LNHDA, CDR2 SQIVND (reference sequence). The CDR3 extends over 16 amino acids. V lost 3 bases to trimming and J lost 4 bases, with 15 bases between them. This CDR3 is CASSMRGVFRTGELFF. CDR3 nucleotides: TGTGCCAGTAGTATGAGGGGGGTCTTCCGCACCGGGGAGCTGTTTTTT.

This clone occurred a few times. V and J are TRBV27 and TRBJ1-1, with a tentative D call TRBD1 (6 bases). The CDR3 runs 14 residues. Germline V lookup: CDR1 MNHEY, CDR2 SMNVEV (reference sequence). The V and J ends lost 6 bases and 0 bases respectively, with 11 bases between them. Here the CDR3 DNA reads TGTGCCAGCAGGGACAGTTCCCTGAACACTGAAGCTTTCTTT. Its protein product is CASRDSSLNTEAFF.

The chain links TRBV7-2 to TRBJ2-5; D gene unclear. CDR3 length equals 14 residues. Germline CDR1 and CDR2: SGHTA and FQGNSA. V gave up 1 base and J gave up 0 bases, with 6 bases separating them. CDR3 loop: CASSLGMYQETQYF. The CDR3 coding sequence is TGTGCCAGCAGCTTAGGGATGTACCAAGAGACCCAGTACTTC.

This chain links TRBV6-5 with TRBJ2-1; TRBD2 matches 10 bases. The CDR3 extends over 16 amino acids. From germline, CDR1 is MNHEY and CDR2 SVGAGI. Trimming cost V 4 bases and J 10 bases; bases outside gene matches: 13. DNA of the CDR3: TGTGCCAGCAGTTTCCTAGCGGGAGTAGGAATCGGAGAGCAGTTCTTC. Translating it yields CASSFLAGVGIGEQFF.

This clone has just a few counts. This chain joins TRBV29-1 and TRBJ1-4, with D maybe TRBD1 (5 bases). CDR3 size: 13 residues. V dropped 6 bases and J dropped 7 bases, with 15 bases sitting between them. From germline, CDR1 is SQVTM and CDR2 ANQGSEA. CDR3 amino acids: CSVRGGVGEKLFF. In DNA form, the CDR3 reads TGCAGCGTGAGGGGCGGAGTAGGTGAAAAACTGTTTTTT.

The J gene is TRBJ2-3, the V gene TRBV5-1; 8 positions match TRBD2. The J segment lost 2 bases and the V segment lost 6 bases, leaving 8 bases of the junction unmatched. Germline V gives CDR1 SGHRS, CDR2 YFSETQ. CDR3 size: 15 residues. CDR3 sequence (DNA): TGCGCCAGCAACCCGGGACTAGTAGTCACAGATACGCAGTATTTT. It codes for CASNPGLVVTDTQYF.

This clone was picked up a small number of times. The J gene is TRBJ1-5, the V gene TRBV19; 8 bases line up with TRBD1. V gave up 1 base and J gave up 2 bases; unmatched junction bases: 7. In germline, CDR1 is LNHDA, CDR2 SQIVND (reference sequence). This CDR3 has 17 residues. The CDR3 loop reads CASSIGPGGAGNQPQHF. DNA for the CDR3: TGTGCCAGTAGTATAGGCCCAGGGGGCGCGGGCAATCAGCCCCAGCATTTT. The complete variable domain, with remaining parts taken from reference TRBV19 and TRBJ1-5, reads DGGITQSPKYLFRKEGQNVTLSCEQNLNHDAMYWYRQDPGQGLRLIYYSQIVNDFQKGDIAEGYSVSREKKESFPLTVTSAQKNPTAFYLCASSIGPGGAGNQPQHFGDGTRLSIL.